These 30 T cell receptor beta chains originate from one sample sequenced in a study of blood T cell repertoires in COVID-19. Method: immunoSEQ multiplex PCR; TCRdb's copy keeps in-frame clones and lacks some. Among roughly 310,000 clones, around 87% were seen once, and the ten largest hold around 4%. Sequencing used peripheral blood. Receptors were obtained from a woman aged 45-65 years with active or convalescent COVID-19.

The rearrangement links TRBV11-3 to TRBJ2-1, with 12 bases identical to TRBD2. Germline assignment: CDR1 SGHNT and CDR2 YENEEA. This CDR3 is built from 16 residues. J gave up 9 bases and V 2 bases, and 8 bases lay outside the gene matches. The CDR3 here is CASSLLGLAGRGEQFF. The CDR3 bases are TGTGCCAGCAGCTTACTTGGACTAGCGGGGAGGGGTGAGCAGTTCTTC.

In this sample, this clone turned up once. The chain is built from TRBV20-1 and TRBJ1-2, with D uncertain. Germline V gene sequence: CDR1 DFQATT, CDR2 SNEGSKA (reference sequence). Trimming left V 5 bases short and J 6 bases short, with 4 bases between. This CDR3 is 9 amino acids long. Written as DNA, the CDR3 is TGCAGTGCTCCGGATGGCTACACCTTC. Residues: CSAPDGYTF.

The chain uses TRBV12-3 or TRBV12-4 and TRBJ1-3, with no clear D. Trimming took off 8 bases at V and 14 bases at J, with 16 bases between the two ends. The length of the CDR3 is 11 residues. The CDR3 DNA follows: TGTGCCAGCGGCTCAGGCCCGGGATTATATTTT. Translated, it gives CASGSGPGLYF.

The chain has TRBV18 and TRBJ1-1, with TRBD1 matching over 7 bases. Looked up from germline, CDR1 is KGHSH and CDR2 is LQKENI. This CDR3 contains 12 residues. V gave up 3 bases and J gave up 6 bases; unmatched junction bases: 1. CDR3 sequence reads: CASSPGTAEAFF. CDR3 in DNA: TGTGCCAGCTCACCCGGGACAGCTGAAGCTTTCTTT.

CDR3 amino acids: CASSLVGLAGVKLTDTQYF. As DNA, the CDR3 is TGTGCCAGCAGCTTAGTTGGGCTAGCGGGAGTGAAGCTAACAGATACGCAGTATTTT. The gene calls are TRBV7-2 and TRBJ2-3, with 10 bases lining up with TRBD2. The J segment lost 3 bases and the V segment lost 1 base, leaving 13 bases of the junction unmatched. Germline loops: CDR1 SGHTA, CDR2 FQGNSA. CDR3 length equals 19 residues.

The chain recombines TRBV5-1 with TRBJ2-3; perhaps TRBD2 as D (7 bases). Deletions cut 2 bases from V and 5 bases from J, with 15 bases between. The CDR3 is 15 residues long. Germline CDR1 and CDR2: SGHRS and YFSETQ. The DNA of the CDR3 is TGCGCCAGCAGCTTACTAGGGGGGGCGGAAGATACGCAGTATTTT. It codes for CASSLLGGAEDTQYF.

In this sample, this clone turned up once. The rearrangement joins TRBV7-8 to TRBJ1-1; maybe TRBD1 (6 bases). This CDR3 is 15 amino acids long. Germline V gene sequence: CDR1 SGHVS, CDR2 FQNEAQ. Trimming pared 5 bases from V and 5 bases from J, leaving 18 bases between. This CDR3 reads CASSTRTVRGTEAFF. CDR3 nucleotide sequence: TGTGCCAGCAGCACCAGGACAGTTAGGGGGACTGAAGCTTTCTTT.

The rearrangement links TRBV30 to TRBJ2-7, with 9 nucleotides matching TRBD1. V lost 5 bases to trimming and J lost 2 bases; unmatched junction nucleotides: 13. This CDR3 is built from 16 residues. From germline, CDR1 is GTSNPN and CDR2 SVGIG (reference sequence). The CDR3 nucleotides read TGTGCCTGGGGACAGGGGCCGTCCCGAAAAACCTACGAGCAGTACTTC. Protein sequence: CAWGQGPSRKTYEQYF.

This clone was seen once. The V call is TRBV7-3, the J call TRBJ1-1; D uncertain. Deletions cut 4 bases from V and 0 bases from J, with 9 bases between. This CDR3 region has 14 residues. The germline gives CDR1 SGHTA, CDR2 FQGTGA. CDR3 coding DNA: TGTGCCAGCAGCTCAGCGGACTTGAACACTGAAGCTTTCTTT. Translating gives CASSSADLNTEAFF.

This chain joins TRBV11-2 and TRBJ1-1; D ambiguous. The V and J ends lost 3 bases and 1 base respectively, with 18 bases between them. Germline lookup yields CDR1 SGHAT and CDR2 FQNNGV. The CDR3 contains 17 residues. The CDR3 here is CASSFSPGRDTNTEAFF. The CDR3 nucleotides are TGTGCCAGCAGCTTTAGCCCCGGCAGAGATACGAACACTGAAGCTTTCTTT.

About this clone itself: This CDR3 is also generated by other DNA sequences in the sample. This chain connects TRBV30 to TRBJ1-5; the D gene is possibly TRBD1 (5 bases). Germline V gives CDR1 GTSNPN, CDR2 SVGIG (reference sequence). V lost 2 bases, J lost 2 bases, and 10 bases lay in between. This CDR3 has 14 amino acids. The CDR3 DNA reads TGTGCCTGGAGTCAAGGGGTGGGCAATCAGCCCCAGCATTTT. It translates to CAWSQGVGNQPQHF. Filled out from reference TRBV30 and TRBJ1-5, the complete variable domain reads SQTIHQWPATLVQPVGSPLSLECTVEGTSNPNLYWYRQAAGRGLQLLFYSVGIGQISSEVPQNLSASRPQDRQFILSSKKLLLSDSGFYLCAWSQGVGNQPQHFGDGTRLSIL.

This clone was detected only a few times. This chain connects TRBV19 to TRBJ1-2, with D unresolved. Trimming cost V 7 bases and J 8 bases, with 20 bases left between them. CDR1 and CDR2 from the germline V gene are LNHDA and SQIVND (reference sequence). The CDR3 length is 14 residues. The CDR3 protein is CASIGPVEVYGYTF. In DNA, the CDR3 is TGTGCCAGTATTGGACCGGTGGAGGTCTACGGCTACACCTTC.

The V call is TRBV5-5, the J call TRBJ2-5; 9 bases are shared with TRBD2. Germline values: CDR1 SGHKS, CDR2 YYEKEE (reference sequence). With V trimmed by 0 bases and J by 5 bases, 8 bases remained unmatched. The CDR3 covers 16 residues. The CDR3 DNA follows: TGTGCCAGCAGCTTGGAACTAGCGGGTGGTCGGGAGACCCAGTACTTC. Translated: CASSLELAGGRETQYF.

V and J are TRBV25-1 and TRBJ2-7; possibly TRBD2 for D (5 bases). CDR3 length equals 13 residues. Per germline, CDR1 MGHDK and CDR2 SYGVNS. V lost 4 bases, J lost 0 bases, and 7 bases lay in between. The CDR3: CASSAGSSYEQYF. CDR3 DNA: TGTGCCAGCAGTGCGGGGAGCTCCTACGAGCAGTACTTC.

A single count supports this clone. V is TRBV24-1 and J is TRBJ1-5, with D hard to call. V was pared by 4 bases and J by 3 bases, with 9 bases between. The germline gives CDR1 KGHDR, CDR2 SFDVKD. This CDR3 region has 14 residues. The CDR3 DNA sequence: TGTGCCACCAGTGACTATTCTGTCAATCAGCCCCAGCATTTT. Translated: CATSDYSVNQPQHF.

This clone was detected only once. This chain links TRBV11-3 with TRBJ2-5; D is unresolved. This CDR3 is built from 13 residues. V lost 3 bases and J lost 4, with 9 bases in between. Looked up from germline, CDR1 is SGHNT and CDR2 is YENEEA. The CDR3 nucleotides are TGTGCCAGCAGCTTGGTTTTCGGAGAGACCCAGTACTTC. Its translation: CASSLVFGETQYF.

The chain combines TRBV19 with TRBJ1-1; 7 nucleotides match TRBD1. Germline lookup yields CDR1 LNHDA and CDR2 SQIVND (reference sequence). This CDR3 spans 12 amino acids. The V gene end was trimmed by 8 bases and the J gene end by 5 bases; junction bases not matched to a gene: 5. The DNA of the CDR3 is TGTGCCAGTGTGAAGGGGGCAACTGAAGCTTTCTTT. Its translation is CASVKGATEAFF. The variable domain in full, completed from reference TRBV19 and TRBJ1-1, reads DGGITQSPKYLFRKEGQNVTLSCEQNLNHDAMYWYRQDPGQGLRLIYYSQIVNDFQKGDIAEGYSVSREKKESFPLTVTSAQKNPTAFYLCASVKGATEAFFGQGTRLTVV.

This sequence joins TRBV5-1 and TRBJ2-1; 10 bases agree with TRBD2. V trimming: 4 bases; J trimming: 7 bases; junction bases outside the gene matches: 11. Germline V gene sequence: CDR1 SGHRS, CDR2 YFSETQ. The CDR3 length is 16 residues. CDR3 residues: CASSAATSGLSNEQFF. In nucleotides, the CDR3 is TGCGCCAGCAGCGCCGCGACTAGCGGGTTATCGAATGAGCAGTTCTTC. Full variable domain (rest looked up from reference TRBV5-1 and TRBJ2-1): KAGVTQTPRYLIKTRGQQVTLSCSPISGHRSVSWYQQTPGQGLQFLFEYFSETQRNKGNFPGRFSGRQFSNSRSEMNVSTLELGDSALYLCASSAATSGLSNEQFFGPGTRLTVL.

The chain links TRBV6-6 to TRBJ1-5, with D maybe TRBD1 (6 bases). Trimming removed 6 bases at V and 9 bases at J, with 18 bases between. The V gene's germline CDR1 is MNHNY and CDR2 SVGAGI (reference sequence). The CDR3 totals 14 residues. The CDR3 nucleotides read TGTGCCAGCAGCCCTACAGGGACGGAGATGCCCCAGCATTTT. It specifies CASSPTGTEMPQHF.

The chain uses TRBV19 and TRBJ2-3; TRBD1 matches 8 bases. Germline-derived CDR1 and CDR2 are LNHDA and SQIVND (reference sequence). V shed 8 bases, J shed 6 bases, and the junction held 7 bases outside the gene matches. The CDR3 spans 13 residues. CDR3 amino acids: CASGDRKRDTQYF. The CDR3 DNA sequence: TGTGCCAGTGGGGACAGGAAGAGGGATACGCAGTATTTT.

J is TRBJ2-2 and V is TRBV11-3, with 8 bases matching TRBD1. The germline gives CDR1 SGHNT, CDR2 YENEEA. The CDR3 is made up of 15 amino acids. V lost 5 bases to trimming and J lost 1 base; unmatched junction nucleotides: 3. The CDR3 loop is CASSTGTGNTGELFF. The CDR3 DNA sequence: TGTGCCAGCAGCACCGGGACAGGGAACACCGGGGAGCTGTTTTTT.

V is TRBV6-2 or TRBV6-3 and J is TRBJ1-2; 8 bases line up with TRBD1. V lost 2 bases to trimming and J lost 4 bases; unmatched junction nucleotides: 9. The CDR3 consists of 16 residues. Germline V CDR1 and CDR2: MNHEY, SVGEGT. CDR3 sequence (DNA): TGTGCCAGCAGTTACACCTACTGGACAGGGCCCTATGGCTACACCTTC. The encoded protein is CASSYTYWTGPYGYTF.

The V gene is TRBV19, the J gene TRBJ1-5; tentative D call: TRBD1 (6 bases). CDR3 length: 19 residues. Germline V gene sequence: CDR1 LNHDA, CDR2 SQIVND (reference sequence). V was clipped by 5 bases and J by 0 bases, with 23 bases between them. CDR3 DNA sequence: TGTGCCAGTAGTTGGGCCTTTACAGGGAAGGGGTATAGCAATCAGCCCCAGCATTTT. It is translated as CASSWAFTGKGYSNQPQHF.

The chain couples TRBV23-1 to TRBJ1-5; unclear D gene. TRBV23-1 is annotated as an ORF whose role is uncertain. V was clipped by 4 bases and J by 5 bases, with 12 bases between them. This CDR3 has 14 residues. The CDR3 DNA follows: TGCGCCAGCAGTCTGGAGGGAAGCCATCAGCCCCAGCATTTT. It is translated as CASSLEGSHQPQHF.

CDR3 bases: TGTGCCAGTAGGACCAGGGCAGGGGGCAAGGAGGATGGCTACACCTTC. Protein sequence: CASRTRAGGKEDGYTF. The V call is TRBV19, the J call TRBJ1-2; 8 bases match TRBD1. The V segment lost 6 bases and the J segment 6 bases; nucleotides outside the gene matches: 15. Germline V CDR1 and CDR2: LNHDA, SQIVND (reference sequence). CDR3 size: 16 residues.

The J gene is TRBJ2-1, the V gene TRBV6-2 or TRBV6-3; D possibly corresponds to TRBD1 (6 bases). Germline V gives CDR1 MNHEY, CDR2 SVGEGT. The CDR3 runs to 15 residues. Trimming cost V 2 bases and J 2 bases, with 10 bases left between them. CDR3 in amino acids: CASSYTDSPYNEQFF. CDR3 nucleotide sequence: TGTGCCAGCAGTTACACGGACAGCCCCTACAATGAGCAGTTCTTC.

The chain is built from TRBV15 and TRBJ1-4; TRBD1 agrees at 7 bases. The V and J ends lost 3 bases and 6 bases, in that order; junction bases with no gene match: 4. The CDR3 runs 14 residues. Germline V gene data show CDR1 as LNHNV and CDR2 as YYDKDF (reference sequence). In DNA form, the CDR3 reads TGTGCCACCAGCAGGACAGGGAAAGATGAAAAACTGTTTTTT. Protein: CATSRTGKDEKLFF.

The chain is built from TRBV14 and TRBJ1-6; possible D gene TRBD1, 6 bases. Germline values: CDR1 SGHDN, CDR2 FVKESK. The CDR3 runs to 15 residues. Trimming cost V 1 base and J 9 bases, with 13 bases left between them. CDR3 DNA sequence: TGTGCCAGCAGCCAAGGGCAGGGGTTGAGTTCACCCCTCCACTTT. Its translation is CASSQGQGLSSPLHF.

This chain links TRBV7-2 with TRBJ2-1; 7 bases map to TRBD2. V lost 7 bases to trimming and J lost 5 bases; unmatched junction nucleotides: 8. Germline V lookup: CDR1 SGHTA, CDR2 FQGNSA. This CDR3 region has 14 residues. The CDR3 reads CASTKASGDNEQFF. The CDR3 DNA reads as TGTGCCAGCACCAAGGCCAGCGGGGACAATGAGCAGTTCTTC.

V is TRBV4-2 and J is TRBJ2-7, with TRBD2 matching over 12 bases. The CDR3 totals 16 residues. CDR1 and CDR2 from the germline V gene are LGHNA and YNFKEQ. Trimming cost V 4 bases and J 1 base; bases outside gene matches: 5. The CDR3 loop is CASSPRLAGVSYEQYF. For the CDR3, the DNA is TGTGCCAGCAGCCCCAGACTAGCGGGGGTATCCTACGAGCAGTACTTC.